The TCR beta chain described here comes from a study of T cells after yellow fever vaccination. There are a few counts of this clonotype. This CDR3 region has 14 residues. Looked up from germline, CDR1 is SGHTA and CDR2 is FQGNSA. V dropped 5 bases and J dropped 7 bases, with 17 bases sitting between them. TCRdb ran MiXCR on the 5' RACE reads and lists one entry per CDR3 protein. The sample shows about 500,000 distinct CDR3 sequences, less than 20% of them seen only once. This chain connects TRBV7-2 to TRBJ1-2, with D possibly TRBD1 on 5 matching bases. The sequence was obtained from a man younger than 35 who received the YFV17D yellow fever vaccine. Sequenced here: PBMCs, sampled less than 6 days after the first yellow fever vaccination. The CDR3 DNA sequence: TGTGCCAGCAGCCCCCCCCAGGGATTAGGTGGCTACACCTTC. It translates to CASSPPQGLGGYTF. The whole variable domain, filled in from reference TRBV7-2 and TRBJ1-2, reads GAGVSQSPSNKVTEKGKDVELRCDPISGHTALYWYRQSLGQGLEFLIYFQGNSAPDKSGLPSDRFSAERTGGSVSTLTIQRTQQEDSAVYLCASSPPQGLGGYTFGSGTRLTVV.